The rows below give T cell receptor beta chains drawn from one sample of a study of cytomegalovirus exposure and HLA in healthy donors. The table came from immunoSEQ multiplex PCR; TCRdb's copy has only in-frame clones and leaves some out. The sample holds 330,000 or so clones; more than 80% are singletons and the top ten take around 0.84%. The specimen was PBMCs. These receptors came from a woman younger than 35 in good health and CMV-seronegative. Each CDR3 is given with its conserved first and last residue. A D gene is named only where the DNA matches it firmly. The size of a clone is reported for some rows only, either as once, few or many, or as a class for expanded clones.

J: TRBJ1-5; V: TRBV7-8; D: NA; size: NA; DNA: TGTGCCAGCAGCCAGGACACCGATAGCAATCAGCCCCAGCATTTT; CDR3: CASSQDTDSNQPQHF
J: TRBJ1-1; V: TRBV7-9; D: NA; size: NA; DNA: TGTGCCAGCAGCTTAGCGGCAGGTCTTCACACTGAAGCTTTCTTT; CDR3: CASSLAAGLHTEAFF
J: TRBJ1-4; V: TRBV19; D: TRBD1; size: NA; DNA: TGTGCCAGTGACAGGGGACAGGGGGACGTCCCCGGAAAACTGTTTTTT; CDR3: CASDRGQGDVPGKLFF
J: TRBJ1-2; V: TRBV4-2; D: NA; size: few; DNA: TGTGCCAGCAGCCAAGAGGTGTCGGGAGTCTATGGCTACACCTTC; CDR3: CASSQEVSGVYGYTF
J: TRBJ2-7; V: TRBV4-3; D: NA; size: NA; DNA: TGCGCCAGCAGCCAAGATCGGGAGACCTCCTACGAGCAGTACTTC; CDR3: CASSQDRETSYEQYF
J: TRBJ1-1; V: TRBV10-3; D: NA; size: NA; DNA: TGTGCCATCAGTGTCGGGGGGCAAGAAACTGAAGCTTTCTTT; CDR3: CAISVGGQETEAFF
J: TRBJ1-2; V: TRBV4-3; D: NA; size: few; DNA: TGCGCCAGCAGCCAAGGGCCCGGGGGGCTAGCTAACTATGGCTACACCTTC; CDR3: CASSQGPGGLANYGYTF
J: TRBJ2-3; V: TRBV15; D: NA; size: NA; DNA: TGTGCCACCAGCCCCCGAGTGCCAGATACGCAGTATTTT; CDR3: CATSPRVPDTQYF
J: TRBJ2-7; V: TRBV27; D: NA; size: NA; DNA: TGTGCCAGCAGTTTTCGTACTAGAGCCCCAGAGAGCTACGAGCAGTACTTC; CDR3: CASSFRTRAPESYEQYF
J: TRBJ2-7; V: TRBV2; D: TRBD1; size: NA; DNA: TGTGCCAGCCGCACGGGACAGGGGTCCTACGAGCAGTACTTC; CDR3: CASRTGQGSYEQYF
J: TRBJ2-5; V: TRBV19; D: TRBD1; size: NA; DNA: TGTGCCAGTAGTATCACAGGGGAAGAGACCCAGTACTTC; CDR3: CASSITGEETQYF
J: TRBJ1-5; V: TRBV7-2; D: TRBD1; size: NA; DNA: TGTGCCAGCAGCCAAGTGGGACAGTTAGGTCAGCCCCAGCATTTT; CDR3: CASSQVGQLGQPQHF
J: TRBJ1-3; V: TRBV25-1; D: NA; size: NA; DNA: TGTGCCAGCAGTGCAGAAGGGGACACCATATATTTT; CDR3: CASSAEGDTIYF
J: TRBJ2-7; V: TRBV18; D: NA; size: NA; DNA: TGTGCCAGCTCACCGGCTGAAGAGCAGTACTTC; CDR3: CASSPAEEQYF
J: TRBJ2-7; V: TRBV19; D: NA; size: NA; DNA: TGTGCCAGTAAACCCCAGCTGGGGGGAGCGACAGCCGAGCAGTACTTC; CDR3: CASKPQLGGATAEQYF
J: TRBJ2-7; V: TRBV7-2; D: NA; size: few; DNA: TGTGCCAGCAGCCCAAAGCCCTTTTACGAGCAGTACTTC; CDR3: CASSPKPFYEQYF
J: TRBJ2-7; V: TRBV9; D: NA; size: NA; DNA: TGTGCCAGCAGCGTCGGACAGAACTCCTACGAGCAGTACTTC; CDR3: CASSVGQNSYEQYF
J: TRBJ2-3; V: TRBV6-5; D: NA; size: NA; DNA: TGTGCCAGCAGTGCGTGGGCTAGCACAGATACGCAGTATTTT; CDR3: CASSAWASTDTQYF
J: TRBJ2-7; V: TRBV7-9; D: TRBD1; size: NA; DNA: TGTGCCAGCAGCCCCCTAGACAGGGCCTTTCTTGAGCAGTACTTC; CDR3: CASSPLDRAFLEQYF
J: TRBJ2-7; V: TRBV28; D: NA; size: NA; DNA: TGTGCCAGCAGTTTAGGGGGGACGGGCAACGAGCAGTACTTC; CDR3: CASSLGGTGNEQYF
J: TRBJ1-3; V: TRBV6-5; D: NA; size: NA; DNA: TGTGCCAGCAGTTACATTGGCAGCTCTGGAAACACCATATATTTT; CDR3: CASSYIGSSGNTIYF
J: TRBJ2-1; V: TRBV4-3; D: TRBD2; size: NA; DNA: TGCGCCAGCAGCCAAACGATGGATAGCGGGAGTTCCTACAATGAGCAGTTCTTC; CDR3: CASSQTMDSGSSYNEQFF
J: TRBJ1-2; V: TRBV19; D: NA; size: NA; DNA: TGTGCCAGTAGTATTGCCCAGGGCGGCGGTAACTATGGCTACACCTTC; CDR3: CASSIAQGGGNYGYTF
J: TRBJ2-7; V: TRBV7-2; D: TRBD2; size: NA; DNA: TGTGCCAGCAGCTTAGCCCCCACAGCGGGAGACGAGCAGTACTTC; CDR3: CASSLAPTAGDEQYF
J: TRBJ1-3; V: TRBV29-1; D: NA; size: few; DNA: TGCAGCGTTCGCCTCACTTCTGGAAACACCATATATTTT; CDR3: CSVRLTSGNTIYF
J: TRBJ2-1; V: TRBV6-4; D: TRBD2; size: NA; DNA: TGTGCCAGCAGCGACCGAGCAGAGCGGGGGCCGTACAATGAGCAGTTCTTC; CDR3: CASSDRAERGPYNEQFF
J: TRBJ1-2; V: TRBV9; D: TRBD1; size: NA; DNA: TGTGCCAGCAGCTCCTGGGACAGAACCGAGCCATCGAAAGGTGGCTACACCTTC; CDR3: CASSSWDRTEPSKGGYTF
J: TRBJ1-1; V: TRBV28; D: NA; size: few; DNA: TGTGCCAGCAGTTCCGGGACACTTTTCACTGAAGCTTTCTTT; CDR3: CASSSGTLFTEAFF
J: TRBJ2-7; V: TRBV28; D: NA; size: NA; DNA: TGTGCCAGCACCTTATCGACCCACGGGGGAGGCTACGAGCAGTACTTC; CDR3: CASTLSTHGGGYEQYF
J: TRBJ2-7; V: TRBV28; D: TRBD1; size: NA; DNA: TGTGCCAGCAATCTCCCGGGACAGGGATACGAGCAGTACTTC; CDR3: CASNLPGQGYEQYF
J: TRBJ2-1; V: TRBV4-3; D: NA; size: NA; DNA: TGCGCCAGCAGCCAAGATATTTTCCTAGCGCAGTCCTACAATGAGCAGTTCTTC; CDR3: CASSQDIFLAQSYNEQFF
J: TRBJ2-1; V: TRBV6-1; D: TRBD2; size: NA; DNA: TGTGCCAGCAGTGAAAGGGGACTACCGACAAGGAAGCAGTTCTTC; CDR3: CASSERGLPTRKQFF
J: TRBJ1-1; V: TRBV6-5; D: NA; size: once; DNA: TGTGCCAGCAGTTACGCACTGGGGGGGGACACTGAAGCTTTCTTT; CDR3: CASSYALGGDTEAFF
J: TRBJ1-4; V: TRBV7-9; D: TRBD1; size: NA; DNA: TGTGCCAGCAGCTTCCGGGACAGTAATGAAAAACTGTTTTTT; CDR3: CASSFRDSNEKLFF
J: TRBJ1-3; V: TRBV18; D: TRBD1; size: NA; DNA: TGTGCCAGCTCACAAAACACAGGGGTTGGAAACACCATATATTTT; CDR3: CASSQNTGVGNTIYF
J: TRBJ1-1; V: TRBV6-1; D: NA; size: NA; DNA: TGTGCCAGCAGTGAAAGCGGCGAAGCTTTCTTT; CDR3: CASSESGEAFF
J: TRBJ1-1; V: TRBV18; D: NA; size: NA; DNA: TGTGCCAGCTCACCACGGAATGAGGGCACTGAAGCTTTCTTT; CDR3: CASSPRNEGTEAFF
J: TRBJ2-7; V: TRBV7-3; D: TRBD1; size: NA; DNA: TGTGCCAGCAGCTTAGCAGAGGGGGCCCCCTACGAGCAGTACTTC; CDR3: CASSLAEGAPYEQYF
J: TRBJ2-3; V: TRBV4-3; D: TRBD1; size: NA; DNA: TGCGCCAGCAGCCAAGAATGGACAGGGGACACAGATACGCAGTATTTT; CDR3: CASSQEWTGDTDTQYF
J: TRBJ2-5; V: TRBV9; D: NA; size: NA; DNA: TGTGCCAGCAGCGTAGGGGGCCGAGAAGAGACCCAGTACTTC; CDR3: CASSVGGREETQYF
J: TRBJ2-1; V: TRBV18; D: NA; size: NA; DNA: TGTGCCGGTCCGACTAGTTTAGGTGGGAATGAGCAGTTCTTC; CDR3: CAGPTSLGGNEQFF
J: TRBJ2-7; V: TRBV6-1; D: TRBD1; size: NA; DNA: TGTGCCAGCAGTGCCCGGACAGGGAACGACTACGAGCAGTACTTC; CDR3: CASSARTGNDYEQYF
J: TRBJ2-1; V: TRBV7-6; D: NA; size: NA; DNA: TGTGCCAGCAGCTTATTAATGCGGAGAGGGGGCAATGAGCAGTTCTTC; CDR3: CASSLLMRRGGNEQFF
J: TRBJ1-4; V: TRBV10-3; D: NA; size: NA; DNA: TGTGCCATCAGTGAGGGAGGGGATGAAAAACTGTTTTTT; CDR3: CAISEGGDEKLFF
J: TRBJ1-4; V: TRBV5-1; D: TRBD1; size: NA; DNA: TGCGCCAGCAGCCCGTGGACAGGGGATATAGGAGTAACTAATGAAAAACTGTTTTTT; CDR3: CASSPWTGDIGVTNEKLFF
J: TRBJ1-1; V: TRBV2; D: TRBD1; size: NA; DNA: TGTGCCAGCAGTCGGGACAGCCCGAACACTGAAGCTTTCTTT; CDR3: CASSRDSPNTEAFF
J: TRBJ1-5; V: TRBV7-8; D: NA; size: NA; DNA: TGTGCCAGCAGCTTAGCGCCGGGGTATAGCAATCAGCCCCAGCATTTT; CDR3: CASSLAPGYSNQPQHF
J: TRBJ2-5; V: TRBV19; D: NA; size: few; DNA: TGTGCCAGTACGACGACGGGCGGGAGAGGGGGAGAGACCCAGTACTTC; CDR3: CASTTTGGRGGETQYF
J: TRBJ2-1; V: TRBV6-1; D: TRBD2; size: once; DNA: TGTGCCAGCAGTGTCGGGACTAGCGGGCTTAGCGATGAGCAGTTCTTC; CDR3: CASSVGTSGLSDEQFF
J: TRBJ2-2; V: TRBV9; D: NA; size: NA; DNA: TGTGCCAGCAGCGCGGGGAACACCGGGGAGCTGTTTTTT; CDR3: CASSAGNTGELFF
J: TRBJ1-2; V: TRBV28; D: NA; size: NA; DNA: TGTGCCAGCAGCGACACCAACTATGGCTACACCTTC; CDR3: CASSDTNYGYTF
J: TRBJ1-4; V: TRBV4-3; D: TRBD1; size: NA; DNA: TGCGCCAGCAGCCAACAGGGGGTGGTGGGTGAAAAACTGTTTTTT; CDR3: CASSQQGVVGEKLFF
J: TRBJ2-5; V: TRBV6-5; D: TRBD2; size: NA; DNA: TGTGCCAGCAGAATACTAGCGGCCCCAGAGACCCAGTACTTC; CDR3: CASRILAAPETQYF
J: TRBJ2-7; V: TRBV5-1; D: NA; size: NA; DNA: TGCGCCAGCACTATCGGGGTGACCTCCTACGAGCAGTACTTC; CDR3: CASTIGVTSYEQYF
J: TRBJ1-2; V: TRBV27; D: NA; size: NA; DNA: TGTGCCAGCTTACAGGGATACGGCTATGGCTACACCTTC; CDR3: CASLQGYGYGYTF
J: TRBJ2-1; V: TRBV4-3; D: TRBD2; size: NA; DNA: TGCGCCAGCAGTCTAGCGGAGCGATACAATGAGCAGTTCTTC; CDR3: CASSLAERYNEQFF
J: TRBJ1-3; V: TRBV7-2; D: TRBD1; size: NA; DNA: TGTGCCAGCAGCCCGACAGGGGACGGAAACACCATATATTTT; CDR3: CASSPTGDGNTIYF
J: TRBJ2-7; V: TRBV28; D: NA; size: few; DNA: TGTGCCAGCAGTTTTGTGCGGTCCTACGAGCAGTACTTC; CDR3: CASSFVRSYEQYF
J: TRBJ2-3; V: TRBV18; D: NA; size: once; DNA: TGTGCCAGCTCACCGACAGCCACCTATGGACCAGATACGCAGTATTTT; CDR3: CASSPTATYGPDTQYF